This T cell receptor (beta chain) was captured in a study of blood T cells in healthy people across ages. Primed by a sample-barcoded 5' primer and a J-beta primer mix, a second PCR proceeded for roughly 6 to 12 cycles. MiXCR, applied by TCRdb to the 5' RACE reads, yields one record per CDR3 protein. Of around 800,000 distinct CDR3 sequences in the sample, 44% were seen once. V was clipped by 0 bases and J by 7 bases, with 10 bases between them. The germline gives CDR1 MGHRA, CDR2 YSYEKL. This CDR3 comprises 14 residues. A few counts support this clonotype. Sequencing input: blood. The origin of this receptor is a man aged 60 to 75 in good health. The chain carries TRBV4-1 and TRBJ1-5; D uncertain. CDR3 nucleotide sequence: TGCGCCAGCAGCCAAGAAATAAGGGTCCAGCCCCAGCATTTT. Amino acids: CASSQEIRVQPQHF.